Below, 30 T cell receptor beta chains from the same sample are listed, as sequenced in a study of T cell responses to AZD1222 COVID-19 vaccine. Here immunoSEQ multiplex PCR was the method, and the copy in TCRdb shows in-frame clones only, minus some. The sample shows about 150,000 clones, roughly 90% of them seen only once. The source material was peripheral blood, sampled on day 0 of AZD1222 vaccination. These receptors originate from an adult in good health.

The V gene is TRBV19, the J gene TRBJ1-3, with D tentatively TRBD1 (5 bases). The germline V and J ends were trimmed by 2 bases and 0 bases, with 11 bases remaining between them. This CDR3 comprises 16 residues. Looked up from germline, CDR1 is LNHDA and CDR2 is SQIVND (reference sequence). CDR3 sequence (DNA): TGTGCCAGTAGTATACCGGGACCCAGCTCTGGAAACACCATATATTTT. Protein product: CASSIPGPSSGNTIYF. Full variable domain (remainder filled in from reference TRBV19 and TRBJ1-3): DGGITQSPKYLFRKEGQNVTLSCEQNLNHDAMYWYRQDPGQGLRLIYYSQIVNDFQKGDIAEGYSVSREKKESFPLTVTSAQKNPTAFYLCASSIPGPSSGNTIYFGEGSWLTVV.

V gene TRBV19 combines with J gene TRBJ1-3; D uncertain. The CDR3 covers 14 residues. CDR1 and CDR2 from the germline V gene are LNHDA and SQIVND (reference sequence). V lost 3 bases and J 1 base, leaving 7 bases between the germline ends. The CDR3 is CASSIPGSGNTIYF. CDR3 DNA sequence: TGTGCCAGTAGTATCCCGGGGTCTGGAAACACCATATATTTT.

This chain links TRBV19 with TRBJ1-5; maybe TRBD1 (5 bases). The CDR3 sequence is 15 residues long. V lost 7 bases and J 5 bases, leaving 18 bases between the germline ends. CDR1 and CDR2 (germline): LNHDA, SQIVND (reference sequence). The CDR3 sequence is CASNLGTGVYQPQHF. CDR3 coding DNA: TGTGCCAGTAACTTAGGGACGGGGGTTTATCAGCCCCAGCATTTT.

The chain is built from TRBV6-4 and TRBJ1-2; unclear D gene. Trimming pared 4 bases from V and 5 bases from J, leaving 5 bases between. Germline V CDR1 and CDR2: MRHNA, SNTAGT. CDR3 length equals 11 residues. CDR3 nucleotides: TGTGCCAGCAGTGCAGGTTATGGCTACACCTTC. It yields the protein CASSAGYGYTF.

As for this clone: One end of the junction does not line up with germline, which may come from a read error. V usage is TRBV11-2 and J usage is TRBJ2-5; D not certain. This CDR3 region has 15 residues. Germline V lookup: CDR1 SGHAT, CDR2 FQNNGV. The CDR3 DNA reads TGTGCCAGCAGCCTAGAGGTATCGGTCGGGGAGACCCAGTACTTC. Translating gives CASSLEVSVGETQYF.

This chain links TRBV9 with TRBJ2-2, with D possibly matching TRBD1 (5 bases). From germline, CDR1 is SGDLS and CDR2 YYNGEE. Trimming removed 0 bases at V and 1 base at J, with 7 bases between. This CDR3 comprises 15 residues. CDR3 amino acids: CASSVGGRNTGELFF. In DNA form, the CDR3 reads TGTGCCAGCAGCGTAGGGGGCCGGAACACCGGGGAGCTGTTTTTT.

This clone was counted a few times. The CDR3 DNA sequence: TGCGCCAGCAGCGGGACAGGGCACTCCCGCACTGAAGCTTTCTTT. Protein: CASSGTGHSRTEAFF. This chain joins TRBV5-1 and TRBJ1-1; the match to TRBD1 covers 9 bases. V was clipped by 4 bases and J by 4 bases; unmatched bases: 8. CDR3 length: 15 residues. Germline values: CDR1 SGHRS, CDR2 YFSETQ.

The chain has TRBV7-3 and TRBJ2-2; 7 bases map to TRBD2. V trimming: 5 bases; J trimming: 0 bases; junction bases outside the gene matches: 6. The V gene's germline CDR1 is SGHTA and CDR2 FQGTGA. This CDR3 is built from 16 residues. In DNA, the CDR3 is TGTGCCAGCAGCAAGACAGCGGGACCGAACACCGGGGAGCTGTTTTTT. Its protein product is CASSKTAGPNTGELFF.

CDR3 protein: CASSLLAGGSGEQFF. As DNA, the CDR3 is TGTGCCAGCAGCTTGCTAGCGGGGGGTAGTGGTGAGCAGTTCTTC. The gene calls are TRBV5-6 and TRBJ2-1, with 11 bases aligning to TRBD2. V lost 1 base to trimming and J lost 9 bases; unmatched junction nucleotides: 6. Per germline, CDR1 SGHDT and CDR2 YYEEEE. The CDR3 sequence is 15 residues long.

This rearrangement joins TRBV5-6 to TRBJ1-4; weak D call: TRBD1 (6 bases). Looked up from germline, CDR1 is SGHDT and CDR2 is YYEEEE. The CDR3 is made up of 14 amino acids. Trimming removed 1 base from V and 7 bases from J, with 11 bases in between. CDR3 in amino acids: CASSLSGAGEKLFF. The CDR3 DNA reads TGTGCCAGCAGCTTGTCGGGGGCCGGTGAAAAACTGTTTTTT. Full variable domain (missing parts from reference TRBV5-6 and TRBJ1-4): DAGVTQSPTHLIKTRGQQVTLRCSPKSGHDTVSWYQQALGQGPQFIFQYYEEEERQRGNFPDRFSGHQFPNYSSELNVNALLLGDSALYLCASSLSGAGEKLFFGSGTQLSVL.

This clone is a singleton in its sample. The J gene is TRBJ1-2, the V gene TRBV20-1; 7 bases match TRBD1. Germline CDR1 DFQATT, CDR2 SNEGSKA (reference sequence). The CDR3 sequence is 12 residues long. The V segment lost 3 bases and the J segment 4 bases; nucleotides outside the gene matches: 2. Written as DNA, the CDR3 is TGCAGTGCTAGTGGACAGGTCTATGGCTACACCTTC. It translates to CSASGQVYGYTF.

The chain links TRBV20-1 to TRBJ1-5; perhaps TRBD1 as D (5 bases). This CDR3 is 14 amino acids long. Germline-derived CDR1 and CDR2 are DFQATT and SNEGSKA (reference sequence). V was shortened by 3 bases and J by 0 bases, with 9 bases between the two germline ends. The CDR3 region is CSASYGGSNQPQHF. CDR3 sequence (DNA): TGCAGTGCTAGTTATGGGGGTAGCAATCAGCCCCAGCATTTT.

As DNA, the CDR3 is TGCGCCAGCAGCTTGGGCAGAACCGGGACTAGCTCTTACGACGAGCAGTACTTC. This sequence encodes CASSLGRTGTSSYDEQYF. The rearrangement uses TRBV5-1 and TRBJ2-7, with 9 bases matching TRBD2. Germline V gene lookup returns CDR1 SGHRS and CDR2 YFSETQ. The CDR3 totals 18 residues. Losses at the gene ends were 0 bases for V and 5 bases for J; bases not matched to a gene: 15.

The chain links TRBV3-1 (or the pseudogene TRBV3-2) to TRBJ2-1; D may correspond to TRBD1 or TRBD2 (5 bases each). This CDR3 has 13 amino acids. V was cut by 7 bases and J by 8 bases, with 15 bases left in between. CDR1 and CDR2 from the germline V gene are LGHDT and YNNKEL (reference sequence). This chain's CDR3 is CASKMARGYEQFF. The CDR3 DNA follows: TGTGCCAGCAAAATGGCGAGGGGCTATGAGCAGTTCTTC.

The rearrangement uses TRBV6-5 and TRBJ1-2, with 9 bases lining up with TRBD1. The CDR3 is 15 residues long. Germline V gene lookup returns CDR1 MNHEY and CDR2 SVGAGI. V was pared by 2 bases and J by 6 bases, with 7 bases of the junction left unmatched. The CDR3 DNA sequence: TGTGCCAGCAGTTACGGGGGACAGGGAAGGCATGGCTACACCTTC. This codes for CASSYGGQGRHGYTF.

V gene TRBV18 combines with J gene TRBJ1-1; D call uncertain. Trimming shortened V by 6 bases and J by 0 bases, and 11 bases separated the two germline ends. The length of the CDR3 is 14 residues. Per the germline V gene, CDR1 is KGHSH and CDR2 is LQKENI. The CDR3 is CASSLGVLNTEAFF. The CDR3 DNA is TGTGCCAGCTCCCTGGGTGTTTTGAACACTGAAGCTTTCTTT.

The J gene is TRBJ1-2, the V gene TRBV16, with D unclear. This CDR3 spans 16 amino acids. Trimming stripped 2 bases from V and 3 bases from J, with 16 bases between. Germline V lookup: CDR1 KGHSY, CDR2 FQNENV. CDR3 in amino acids: CASSQETRAEDYGYTF. The CDR3 DNA sequence: TGTGCCAGCAGCCAAGAAACGAGGGCTGAGGACTATGGCTACACCTTC.

This clone was observed a single time. The chain recombines TRBV13 with TRBJ2-2; 8 bases are shared with TRBD1. Germline lookup yields CDR1 PRHDT and CDR2 FYEKMQ (reference sequence). This CDR3 has 16 residues. V gave up 3 bases and J gave up 2 bases; unmatched junction bases: 5. CDR3: CASSFLQGGNTGELFF. CDR3 bases: TGTGCCAGCAGCTTTCTACAGGGGGGAAACACCGGGGAGCTGTTTTTT.

This sequence joins TRBV4-1 and TRBJ1-4; D unclear. The CDR3 sequence is 18 residues long. Germline V gene data show CDR1 as MGHRA and CDR2 as YSYEKL. Trimming took off 1 base at V and 2 bases at J, with 17 bases between the two ends. The CDR3 DNA reads as TGCGCCAGCAGCCAAGCGTCCGGGAAAGAAGTCACTAATGAAAAACTGTTTTTT. Translation gives CASSQASGKEVTNEKLFF.

This clone came up a few times. The chain links TRBV6-5 to TRBJ2-7, with D unclear. The CDR3 has 12 amino acids. V lost 2 bases and J lost 0, with 2 bases in between. The germline gives CDR1 MNHEY, CDR2 SVGAGI. The CDR3 sequence: CASSYDSYEQYF. The CDR3 DNA is TGTGCCAGCAGTTACGACTCCTACGAGCAGTACTTC.

This clone came up a few times. CDR3 sequence reads: CASSPGWGSIPNNEQFF. The CDR3 DNA reads as TGTGCCAGCAGCCCAGGCTGGGGCTCCATCCCCAACAATGAGCAGTTCTTC. The V gene is TRBV5-6, the J gene TRBJ2-1; D perhaps matches TRBD1 (5 bases). This CDR3 has 17 residues. The germline CDR1 and CDR2 sequences are SGHDT and YYEEEE. V lost 4 bases to trimming and J lost 5 bases, with 22 bases between them.

J is TRBJ1-3 and V is TRBV6-5, with D perhaps matching TRBD1 (5 bases). V lost 6 bases and J 2 bases, leaving 14 bases between the germline ends. Germline CDR1 is MNHEY and CDR2 is SVGAGI. This CDR3 is 15 amino acids long. As DNA, the CDR3 is TGTGCCAGCAGCCGTCAGGGACTTGCTGGAAACACCATATATTTT. It encodes CASSRQGLAGNTIYF.

The chain links TRBV27 to TRBJ1-6; 9 positions agree with TRBD1. Per germline, CDR1 MNHEY and CDR2 SMNVEV (reference sequence). The V gene end was trimmed by 6 bases and the J gene end by 6 bases; junction bases not matched to a gene: 6. This CDR3 spans 15 amino acids. The chain's CDR3 is CASRLTGGSNSPLHF. DNA for the CDR3: TGTGCCAGCAGACTTACAGGGGGCTCTAATTCACCCCTCCACTTT.

This clone was picked up one time. This chain connects TRBV9 to TRBJ1-2; 12 bases are shared with TRBD1. The CDR3 sequence is 14 residues long. CDR1 and CDR2 (germline): SGDLS, YYNGEE. V dropped 3 bases and J dropped 8; count of bases not matched to a gene: 5. In DNA form, the CDR3 reads TGTGCCAGCAGCGACCGGGACAGGGGGCGAGGCTACACCTTC. Translating it yields CASSDRDRGRGYTF.

This clone showed up just once. The chain couples TRBV9 to TRBJ1-6; 10 positions agree with TRBD1. Germline CDR1 SGDLS, CDR2 YYNGEE. CDR3 length: 16 amino acids. The V segment lost 2 bases and the J segment 9 bases; nucleotides outside the gene matches: 8. The DNA for the CDR3 is TGTGCCAGCAGCGTCCCGGACAGGGGGTCTTGTTCACCCCTCCACTTT. Residues: CASSVPDRGSCSPLHF.

The chain employs TRBV7-2 and TRBJ1-2; TRBD1 matches 9 bases. V lost 1 base and J lost 7; bases outside the gene matches: 7. Per the germline V gene, CDR1 is SGHTA and CDR2 is FQGNSA. The length of the CDR3 is 15 residues. Here the CDR3 DNA reads TGTGCCAGCAGCTTAGGTGTCGGGACAGGGAGTGGCTACACCTTC. Its protein product is CASSLGVGTGSGYTF. The full variable domain, rest sourced from reference TRBV7-2 and TRBJ1-2, is GAGVSQSPSNKVTEKGKDVELRCDPISGHTALYWYRQSLGQGLEFLIYFQGNSAPDKSGLPSDRFSAERTGGSVSTLTIQRTQQEDSAVYLCASSLGVGTGSGYTFGSGTRLTVV.

In the case of this clone: Other DNA sequences from this sample encode an identical CDR3 as well. This chain connects TRBV5-1 to TRBJ1-1; 7 bases align to TRBD1. With V trimmed by 0 bases and J by 5 bases, 4 bases remained unmatched. Germline V CDR1 and CDR2: SGHRS, YFSETQ. This CDR3 has 14 residues. CDR3 amino acids: CASSLEGRGTEAFF. The CDR3 nucleotides are TGCGCCAGCAGCTTGGAAGGCAGGGGGACTGAAGCTTTCTTT.

This clone was found once. The rearrangement uses TRBV6-1 and TRBJ1-4; unclear D gene. Trimming took 3 bases from V and 11 from J, leaving 13 bases between them. The germline V gene has CDR1 MNHNS and CDR2 SASEGT. The CDR3 consists of 13 residues. The CDR3 loop is CASSESIRVKLFF. CDR3 DNA: TGTGCCAGCAGTGAGTCCATCCGGGTTAAACTGTTTTTT.

The chain uses TRBV1 and TRBJ2-2. TRBV1 is deemed a pseudogene. CDR3 size: 14 residues. The CDR3 DNA is TGCACCAGCAGCCAAGAAAGGGACACCGGGGAGCTGTTTTTT. Residues: CTSSQERDTGELFF.

The V gene is TRBV5-1, the J gene TRBJ2-7, with 7 nucleotides matching TRBD2. Germline loops: CDR1 SGHRS, CDR2 YFSETQ. Trimming took 8 bases from V and 5 from J; bases not matched to a gene: 16. The CDR3 runs to 15 residues. DNA of the CDR3: TGCGCCAGGTCTTGGTTGGGGACTAAAAGGAACGAGCAGTACTTC. This encodes CARSWLGTKRNEQYF.